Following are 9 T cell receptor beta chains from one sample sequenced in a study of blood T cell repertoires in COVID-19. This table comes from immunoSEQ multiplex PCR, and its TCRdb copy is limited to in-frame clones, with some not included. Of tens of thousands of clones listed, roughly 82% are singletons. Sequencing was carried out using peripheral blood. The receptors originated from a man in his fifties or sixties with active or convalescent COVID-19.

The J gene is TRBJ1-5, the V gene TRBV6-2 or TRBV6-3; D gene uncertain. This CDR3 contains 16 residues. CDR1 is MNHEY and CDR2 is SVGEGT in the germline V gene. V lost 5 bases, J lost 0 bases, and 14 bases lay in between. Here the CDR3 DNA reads TGTGCCAGCAGTCCCATACGGCGGTATAGCAATCAGCCCCAGCATTTT. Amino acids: CASSPIRRYSNQPQHF.

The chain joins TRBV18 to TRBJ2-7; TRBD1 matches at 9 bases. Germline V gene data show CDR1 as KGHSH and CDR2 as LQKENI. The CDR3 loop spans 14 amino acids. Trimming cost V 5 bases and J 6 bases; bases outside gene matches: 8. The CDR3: CASSERTGDGEQYV. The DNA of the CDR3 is TGTGCCAGCTCAGAAAGGACAGGGGACGGCGAGCAGTACGTC.

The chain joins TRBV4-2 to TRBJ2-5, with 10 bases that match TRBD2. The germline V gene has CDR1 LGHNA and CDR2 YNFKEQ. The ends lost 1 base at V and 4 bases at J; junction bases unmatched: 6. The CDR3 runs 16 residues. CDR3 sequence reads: CASSQVRLAGGETQYF. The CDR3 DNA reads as TGTGCCAGCAGCCAAGTGAGACTAGCGGGCGGAGAGACCCAGTACTTC.

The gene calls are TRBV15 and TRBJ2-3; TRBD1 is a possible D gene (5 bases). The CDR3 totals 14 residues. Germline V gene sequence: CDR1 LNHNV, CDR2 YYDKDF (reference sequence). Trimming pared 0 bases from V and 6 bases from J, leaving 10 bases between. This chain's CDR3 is CATSRDKGSDTQYF. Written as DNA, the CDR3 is TGTGCCACCAGCAGAGATAAGGGGTCCGATACGCAGTATTTT.

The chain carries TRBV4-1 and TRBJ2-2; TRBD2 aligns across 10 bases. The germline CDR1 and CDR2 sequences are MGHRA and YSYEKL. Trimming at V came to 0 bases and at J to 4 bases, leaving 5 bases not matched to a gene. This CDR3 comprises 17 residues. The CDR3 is CASSQDEAGGPTGELFF. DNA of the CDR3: TGCGCCAGCAGCCAAGATGAAGCGGGGGGGCCCACCGGGGAGCTGTTTTTT.

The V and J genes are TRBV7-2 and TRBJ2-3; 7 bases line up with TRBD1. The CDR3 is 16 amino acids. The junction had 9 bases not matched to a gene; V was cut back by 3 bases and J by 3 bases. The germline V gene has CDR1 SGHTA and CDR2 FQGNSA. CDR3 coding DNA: TGTGCCAGCAGCTTCCGACAGGGTACACTTACAGATACGCAGTATTTT. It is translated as CASSFRQGTLTDTQYF.

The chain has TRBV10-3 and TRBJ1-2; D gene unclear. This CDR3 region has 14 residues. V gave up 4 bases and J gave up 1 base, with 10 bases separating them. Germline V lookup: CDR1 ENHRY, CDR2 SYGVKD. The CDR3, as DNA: TGTGCCATCAGTGGGGCGACGGATAACTATGGCTACACCTTC. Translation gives CAISGATDNYGYTF.

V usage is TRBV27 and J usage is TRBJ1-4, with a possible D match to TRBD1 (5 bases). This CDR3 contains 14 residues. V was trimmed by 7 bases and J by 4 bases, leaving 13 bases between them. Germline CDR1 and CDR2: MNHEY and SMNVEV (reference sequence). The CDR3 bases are TGTGCCAGCACCTCCCCAGGACATAATGAAAAACTGTTTTTT. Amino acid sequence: CASTSPGHNEKLFF.

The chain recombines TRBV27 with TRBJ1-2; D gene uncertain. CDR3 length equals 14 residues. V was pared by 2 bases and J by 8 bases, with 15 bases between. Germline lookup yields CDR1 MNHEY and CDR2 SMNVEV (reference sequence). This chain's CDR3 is CASSLRPHLGGYTF. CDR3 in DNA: TGTGCCAGCAGTTTAAGACCGCATTTGGGCGGCTACACCTTC.